This T cell receptor (beta chain) was retrieved from a study of CD8 T cells in ankylosing spondylitis. In this sample, this clonotype turned up many times. Germline V gene sequence: CDR1 SGDLS, CDR2 YYNGEE. Trimming stripped 0 bases from V and 2 bases from J, with 13 bases between. The CDR3 extends over 16 amino acids. TCRdb reanalysed the 5' RACE reads using MiXCR and keeps one entry per CDR3 protein. The sample has 40,000 or so distinct CDR3 sequences; 2.5% to 3.5% are singletons. This clonotype was obtained from a male donor with ankylosing spondylitis or in good health (not recorded which). The sample taken for sequencing was blood, either unsorted or a sorted T cell fraction (not recorded which). This rearrangement joins TRBV9 to TRBJ2-3, with D perhaps given as TRBD1 or TRBD2 (5 bases each). The CDR3 protein is CASSVGNGAFTDTQYF. In nucleotides, the CDR3 is TGTGCCAGCAGCGTAGGAAACGGGGCGTTCACAGATACGCAGTATTTT.